The rows below give T cell receptor beta chains drawn from one sample of a study of blood T cell repertoires in COVID-19. TCRdb keeps only in-frame clones here, not all; method: immunoSEQ multiplex PCR. This sample yields some 73,000 clones, of which over 65% are seen a single time; 4.1% belongs to the top ten. The sample comprised peripheral blood. Every receptor here comes from a woman in her sixties or seventies with acute or convalescent COVID-19. Both conserved end residues are part of each CDR3. The order of the fields is J gene, D gene, V gene, clone size, CDR3 DNA, CDR3 protein. The D gene is left open where the match is weak. Clone sizes are given selectively: once, few, many, or a class where the clone is expanded.

J gene: TRBJ2-3; D gene: TRBD2; V gene: TRBV5-6; clone size: few; CDR3 DNA: TGTGCCAGCAGCTCCAACCCGACGGGGGGAGATACGCAGTATTTT; CDR3 protein: CASSSNPTGGDTQYF
J gene: TRBJ1-1; D gene: .; V gene: TRBV4-1; clone size: .; CDR3 DNA: TGCGCCAGCAGCCGAGAACCGTCGAGCAACACTGAAGCTTTCTTT; CDR3 protein: CASSREPSSNTEAFF
J gene: TRBJ1-6; D gene: TRBD1; V gene: TRBV25-1; clone size: .; CDR3 DNA: TGTGCCAGCAGGGGAGACAGGGGTAGGAATTCACCCCTCCACTTT; CDR3 protein: CASRGDRGRNSPLHF
J gene: TRBJ1-2; D gene: TRBD1; V gene: TRBV19; clone size: .; CDR3 DNA: TGTGCCAGTAGTTCCCCCGGGACAGCCTACTATGGCTACACCTTC; CDR3 protein: CASSSPGTAYYGYTF
J gene: TRBJ1-2; D gene: .; V gene: TRBV29-1; clone size: .; CDR3 DNA: TGCAGCGTTGAAGTAGGAGGGCGCGACGGCTACACCTTC; CDR3 protein: CSVEVGGRDGYTF
J gene: TRBJ2-7; D gene: TRBD2; V gene: TRBV28; clone size: .; CDR3 DNA: TGTGCCAGCAGCCAAGCTAGCGGGGGATCCTACGAGCAGTACTTC; CDR3 protein: CASSQASGGSYEQYF
J gene: TRBJ2-5; D gene: TRBD1; V gene: TRBV30; clone size: .; CDR3 DNA: TGTGCCTGGAGCAGGGGGCTGGAGACCCAGTACTTC; CDR3 protein: CAWSRGLETQYF
J gene: TRBJ2-7; D gene: .; V gene: TRBV15; clone size: .; CDR3 DNA: TGTGCCACCCGATTTAGTCAGGGGACATACGAGCAGTACTTC; CDR3 protein: CATRFSQGTYEQYF
J gene: TRBJ2-7; D gene: .; V gene: TRBV14; clone size: .; CDR3 DNA: TGTGCCAGCAGCCGGGGGCTCTACTCCTACGAGCAGTACTTC; CDR3 protein: CASSRGLYSYEQYF
J gene: TRBJ2-5; D gene: TRBD1; V gene: TRBV25-1; clone size: .; CDR3 DNA: TGTGCCAGCTCCCGGACAGGGGGCTTCCAAGAGACCCAGTACTTC; CDR3 protein: CASSRTGGFQETQYF
J gene: TRBJ2-2; D gene: .; V gene: TRBV15; clone size: .; CDR3 DNA: TGTGCCACCAGGGCGGAGGGAAGAAACACCGGGGAGCTGTTTTTT; CDR3 protein: CATRAEGRNTGELFF
J gene: TRBJ2-1; D gene: TRBD1; V gene: TRBV14; clone size: .; CDR3 DNA: TGTGCCAGCAGCCGACCGGGACAGGGGGCCAATGAGCAGTTCTTC; CDR3 protein: CASSRPGQGANEQFF
J gene: TRBJ1-1; D gene: .; V gene: TRBV12-3/TRBV12-4; clone size: .; CDR3 DNA: TGTGCCAGCAGTTCCGGTATGAACACTGAAGCTTTCTTT; CDR3 protein: CASSSGMNTEAFF
J gene: TRBJ2-2; D gene: TRBD1; V gene: TRBV5-1; clone size: .; CDR3 DNA: TGCGCCAGCAGCTCCCGGCGACAGGGAGACACCGGGGAGCTGTTTTTT; CDR3 protein: CASSSRRQGDTGELFF
J gene: TRBJ2-3; D gene: TRBD2; V gene: TRBV15; clone size: .; CDR3 DNA: TGTGCCACCAGCAGTTCCTTTAGCGGGGGGGCCTCTGATACGCAGTATTTT; CDR3 protein: CATSSSFSGGASDTQYF
J gene: TRBJ2-2; D gene: .; V gene: TRBV11-2; clone size: .; CDR3 DNA: TGTGCCAGCAGCTTACGTCCGACAGGCGGGCCAGCGAACACCGGGGAGCTGTTTTTT; CDR3 protein: CASSLRPTGGPANTGELFF
J gene: TRBJ1-4; D gene: TRBD1; V gene: TRBV18; clone size: once; CDR3 DNA: TGTGCCAGCTCACCCGACAGGGCCGCCAATGAAAAACTGTTTTTT; CDR3 protein: CASSPDRAANEKLFF
J gene: TRBJ2-1; D gene: TRBD1; V gene: TRBV3-1/TRBV3-2; clone size: .; CDR3 DNA: TGTGCCAGCAGCCAAGTGTGGACAGGGGTCAATGAGCAGTTCTTC; CDR3 protein: CASSQVWTGVNEQFF
J gene: TRBJ1-2; D gene: .; V gene: TRBV5-6; clone size: few; CDR3 DNA: TGTGCCAGCAGCTTGTCCAGCTATGGCTACACCTTC; CDR3 protein: CASSLSSYGYTF
J gene: TRBJ1-6; D gene: TRBD1; V gene: TRBV28; clone size: .; CDR3 DNA: TGTGCCAGCAGTTTTACAGGGGTTTACTCACCCCTCCACTTT; CDR3 protein: CASSFTGVYSPLHF